A single sample is the source of the 27 T cell receptor beta chains below, sequenced in a study of monozygotic twins with cystic fibrosis. Sequencing was performed with immunoSEQ multiplex PCR; in TCRdb, only in-frame clones are kept and a portion is missing. The sample has about 24,000 clones, approximately 89% seen once. Sequenced: blood. The receptors stem from a girl aged 2-9 years with cystic fibrosis.

Worth noting for this clone: An end of the junction differs from the germline gene, which may be a read error. The chain couples TRBV7-2 to TRBJ1-6; the match to TRBD1 covers 8 bases. CDR3 length: 11 residues. The germline CDR1 and CDR2 sequences are SGHTA and FQGNSA. The CDR3 region has the DNA TGTGCCAGCAGCCTCAGGGGGCGCGGAAACTTT. This sequence encodes CASSLRGRGNF.

This sequence joins TRBV2 and TRBJ1-1; D call uncertain. The germline gives CDR1 SNHLY, CDR2 FYNNEI. The V end was cut by 7 bases, the J end by 3 bases, with 12 bases between. This CDR3 is 13 amino acids long. For the CDR3, the DNA is TGTGCCAGCAAGTGGGCAGGAGACACTGAAGCTTTCTTT. It translates to CASKWAGDTEAFF.

The V call is TRBV18, the J call TRBJ1-2; D is possibly TRBD1 (6 bases). Germline CDR1 is KGHSH and CDR2 is LQKENI. The germline V and J ends were trimmed by 1 base and 3 bases, with 9 bases remaining between them. The CDR3 sequence is 14 residues long. CDR3 sequence (DNA): TGTGCCAGCTCACCACTCAGGACAGACTATGGCTACACCTTC. Encoded protein: CASSPLRTDYGYTF.

The rearrangement joins TRBV7-2 to TRBJ1-3, with 9 nucleotides matching TRBD1. Germline assignment: CDR1 SGHTA and CDR2 FQGNSA. This CDR3 comprises 14 residues. Trimming at V came to 5 bases and at J to 4 bases, leaving 3 bases not matched to a gene. The CDR3 DNA reads as TGTGCCAGCAGCCGACAGGGGGTCGGAAACACCATATATTTT. This translates into CASSRQGVGNTIYF.

V gene TRBV11-2 combines with J gene TRBJ1-6; D gene uncertain. The CDR3 consists of 12 residues. Trimming removed 1 base at V and 10 bases at J, with 5 bases between. Germline loops: CDR1 SGHAT, CDR2 FQNNGV. CDR3: CASSLGFSPLHF. In nucleotides, the CDR3 is TGTGCCAGCAGCTTAGGGTTCTCACCCCTCCACTTT.

This chain joins TRBV6-5 and TRBJ1-2, with unresolved D. The CDR3 is 16 residues long. V was shortened by 1 base and J by 1 base, with 13 bases between the two germline ends. CDR1 is MNHEY and CDR2 is SVGAGI in the germline V gene. The CDR3 reads CASSYFKGGNNYGYTF. The CDR3 region has the DNA TGTGCCAGCAGTTACTTTAAGGGAGGCAATAACTATGGCTACACCTTC.

This clone was observed a handful of times. This chain uses TRBV18 with TRBJ1-1, with 7 bases fitting TRBD1. The V gene end was trimmed by 3 bases and the J gene end by 6 bases; junction bases not matched to a gene: 4. The CDR3 totals 13 residues. Germline V gene data show CDR1 as KGHSH and CDR2 as LQKENI. CDR3 amino acids: CASSPNRGPEAFF. CDR3 nucleotides: TGTGCCAGCTCACCTAACAGGGGTCCTGAAGCTTTCTTT. Full variable domain (outside the CDR3, taken from reference TRBV18 and TRBJ1-1): NAGVMQNPRHLVRRRGQEARLRCSPMKGHSHVYWYRQLPEEGLKFMVYLQKENIIDESGMPKERFSAEFPKEGPSILRIQQVVRGDSAAYFCASSPNRGPEAFFGQGTRLTVV.

The DNA for the CDR3 is TGTGCCAGCAGGCCTCGGACTCCTCAAGAGACCCAGTACTTC. Translating gives CASRPRTPQETQYF. The J gene is TRBJ2-5, the V gene TRBV6-5; possibly TRBD2 for D (5 bases). Germline CDR1 MNHEY, CDR2 SVGAGI. The CDR3 contains 14 residues. V was clipped by 6 bases and J by 2 bases, with 13 bases between them.

This chain connects TRBV9 to TRBJ1-3; D is unclear. This CDR3 has 14 residues. V was clipped by 0 bases and J by 0 bases, with 4 bases between them. Germline loops: CDR1 SGDLS, CDR2 YYNGEE. CDR3 protein: CASSVEDSGNTIYF. DNA for the CDR3: TGTGCCAGCAGCGTAGAAGACTCTGGAAACACCATATATTTT.

The rearrangement joins TRBV6-6 to TRBJ1-2; the D gene is possibly TRBD1 (5 bases). The CDR3 length is 13 residues. CDR1 MNHNY and CDR2 SVGAGI come from the germline V gene (reference sequence). Trimming removed 6 bases from V and 0 bases from J, with 8 bases in between. CDR3 nucleotides: TGTGCCAGCAGCTCGACAGCTAACTATGGCTACACCTTC. This encodes CASSSTANYGYTF.

The genes are TRBV27 and TRBJ1-4, with a weak D call TRBD1 (6 bases). This CDR3 spans 14 amino acids. Between the trimmed V and J ends, which lost 2 bases and 4 bases, there was a span of 8 bases. Germline V gene lookup returns CDR1 MNHEY and CDR2 SMNVEV (reference sequence). CDR3 sequence reads: CASSLQGSNEKLFF. As DNA, the CDR3 is TGTGCCAGCAGTTTACAGGGGAGTAATGAAAAACTGTTTTTT.

The chain carries TRBV6-5 and TRBJ2-5, with D possibly TRBD2 on 6 matching bases. The J call is doubtful: the DNA matches TRBJ2-7 better. The V gene's germline CDR1 is MNHEY and CDR2 SVGAGI. The CDR3 contains 13 residues. CDR3 sequence: CASSYLAGYEQYF. CDR3 DNA: TGTGCCAGCAGTTACCTCGCGGGGTACGAGCAGTACTTC.

The V gene is TRBV2, the J gene TRBJ2-7; D is perhaps TRBD2 (7 bases). CDR3 length: 13 residues. Trimming took 3 bases from V and 5 from J, leaving 11 bases between them. The germline V gene encodes CDR1 SNHLY and CDR2 FYNNEI. CDR3 nucleotides: TGTGCCAGCAGTGAGGGGGGGCTGAACGAGCAGTACTTC. Protein: CASSEGGLNEQYF.

The rearrangement links TRBV19 to TRBJ1-5; 7 bases agree with TRBD1. Losses at the gene ends were 6 bases for V and 4 bases for J; bases not matched to a gene: 9. The CDR3 is 15 amino acids. In germline, CDR1 is LNHDA, CDR2 SQIVND (reference sequence). The CDR3 protein is CASRQTGATNQPQHF. In DNA, the CDR3 is TGTGCCAGTAGGCAAACAGGGGCGACAAATCAGCCCCAGCATTTT.

This chain joins TRBV14 and TRBJ2-7; D may be TRBD1 (6 bases). Germline V gene data show CDR1 as SGHDN and CDR2 as FVKESK. The CDR3 has 15 residues. Trimming removed 0 bases at V and 5 bases at J, with 14 bases between. The CDR3 coding sequence is TGTGCCAGCAGCCAAGATAGGAACAGGGACCACGAGCAGTACTTC. Translation: CASSQDRNRDHEQYF.

This chain links TRBV5-6 with TRBJ2-3; possibly TRBD1 for D (5 bases). This CDR3 has 16 residues. The ends were cut back, 4 bases at V and 3 bases at J, with 18 bases in the middle. CDR1 and CDR2 (germline): SGHDT, YYEEEE. The CDR3 bases are TGTGCCAGCAGCCTTGGAGTCCAGGGTCGGACAGATACGCAGTATTTT. It is translated as CASSLGVQGRTDTQYF. Filled out from reference TRBV5-6 and TRBJ2-3, the complete variable domain reads DAGVTQSPTHLIKTRGQQVTLRCSPKSGHDTVSWYQQALGQGPQFIFQYYEEEERQRGNFPDRFSGHQFPNYSSELNVNALLLGDSALYLCASSLGVQGRTDTQYFGPGTRLTVL.

J is TRBJ2-1 and V is TRBV7-2; D perhaps matches TRBD1 (5 bases). In germline, CDR1 is SGHTA, CDR2 FQGNSA. The ends were cut back, 6 bases at V and 7 bases at J, with 13 bases in the middle. CDR3 length equals 13 residues. The CDR3 DNA sequence: TGTGCCAGCAGATCAGGGCGACCGAATGAGCAGTTCTTC. Protein: CASRSGRPNEQFF.

This clone is a singleton in its sample. This chain links TRBV6-5 with TRBJ1-2; D perhaps matches TRBD1 (6 bases). This CDR3 contains 15 residues. Germline V lookup: CDR1 MNHEY, CDR2 SVGAGI. Trimming took off 5 bases at V and 4 bases at J, with 17 bases between the two ends. The CDR3 DNA reads TGTGCCAGCAGTCGACAGGTCCTTAATTTCTATGGCTACACCTTC. Its protein product is CASSRQVLNFYGYTF.

The chain joins TRBV6-5 to TRBJ1-2, with D unresolved. The V end was cut by 0 bases, the J end by 7 bases, with 9 bases between. Germline assignment: CDR1 MNHEY and CDR2 SVGAGI. The CDR3 spans 13 residues. Here the CDR3 reads CASSYSKRAGYTF. The CDR3 region has the DNA TGTGCCAGCAGTTACTCGAAAAGGGCTGGCTACACCTTC.

V and J are TRBV18 and TRBJ1-1; D is uncertain. Deletions cut 2 bases from V and 5 bases from J, with 12 bases between. In germline, CDR1 is KGHSH, CDR2 LQKENI. CDR3 length: 14 residues. CDR3: CASSPGGMFTEAFF. CDR3 in DNA: TGTGCCAGCTCACCAGGAGGGATGTTTACTGAAGCTTTCTTT.

This chain uses TRBV10-1 with TRBJ2-7; 8 nucleotides match TRBD1. The CDR3 length is 17 residues. Per germline, CDR1 WNHNN and CDR2 SYGVQD (reference sequence). Unmatched junction bases numbered 16, after V lost 4 bases and J lost 5 bases. CDR3 sequence (DNA): TGCGCCAGCAGTGTTCAGGGGGCGACAGGGAATTACCACGAGCAGTACTTC. It is translated as CASSVQGATGNYHEQYF.

This chain connects TRBV7-8 to TRBJ1-1, with 9 nucleotides matching TRBD1. This CDR3 is built from 16 residues. V lost 4 bases, J lost 0 bases, and 6 bases stayed unmatched. The germline V gene has CDR1 SGHVS and CDR2 FQNEAQ. Here the CDR3 reads CASSSSRTGVNTEAFF. CDR3 nucleotide sequence: TGTGCCAGCAGCTCGTCACGGACAGGGGTGAACACTGAAGCTTTCTTT.

The CDR3 region is CASSYMGEANQPQHF. CDR3 coding DNA: TGTGCCAGCAGTTACATGGGGGAGGCTAATCAGCCCCAGCATTTT. V usage is TRBV6-6 and J usage is TRBJ1-5; possible D gene TRBD1, 5 bases. The CDR3 has 15 residues. The V end lost 2 bases, the J end lost 4 bases, and 12 bases lay between the germline ends. Germline V lookup: CDR1 MNHNY, CDR2 SVGAGI (reference sequence).

The chain recombines TRBV27 with TRBJ2-7; TRBD1 might be the D (5 bases). The V and J ends lost 5 bases and 2 bases respectively, with 7 bases between them. The CDR3 spans 12 residues. Per the germline V gene, CDR1 is MNHEY and CDR2 is SMNVEV (reference sequence). The CDR3 sequence: CASSRGPYEQYF. CDR3 DNA sequence: TGTGCCAGCAGTAGGGGCCCCTACGAGCAGTACTTC.

This clone was observed once. The gene calls are TRBV27 and TRBJ2-5; 13 bases map to TRBD2. The CDR3 sequence is 16 residues long. Germline lookup yields CDR1 MNHEY and CDR2 SMNVEV (reference sequence). Trimming cost V 5 bases and J 4 bases; bases outside gene matches: 7. DNA of the CDR3: TGTGCCAGCAGTCACACTAGCGGGGGGGCTCCAGAGACCCAGTACTTC. Protein sequence: CASSHTSGGAPETQYF.

The chain recombines TRBV7-9 with TRBJ2-3, with D maybe TRBD1 (6 bases). The CDR3 contains 11 residues. CDR1 and CDR2 (germline): SEHNR, FQNEAQ (reference sequence). The V end lost 5 bases, the J end lost 6 bases, and 6 bases lay between the germline ends. The CDR3 nucleotides are TGTGCCAGCAGCCAGGGGGATACGCAGTATTTT. It yields the protein CASSQGDTQYF.

The CDR3 nucleotides are TGCGCCAGCAGCTTTAGCCAGGGTAATGAAAAACTGTTTTTT. Amino acids: CASSFSQGNEKLFF. The J gene is TRBJ1-4, the V gene TRBV5-1, with D perhaps TRBD1 (5 bases). V lost 2 bases to trimming and J lost 4 bases, with 9 bases between them. CDR3 length equals 14 residues. Germline V gene lookup returns CDR1 SGHRS and CDR2 YFSETQ.